These 28 T cell receptor beta chains share one sample of origin, sequenced in a study of blood T cell repertoires in COVID-19 (dated by TCRdb to 2018 to 2020). The library was made by the immunoSEQ multiplex PCR assay. TCRdb holds this immuneACCESS table with in-frame rearrangements only. Some clones are missing; in checked studies, unresolved V genes explain under half, and the rest has no known cause. The sample includes about 210,000 clones, with about three quarters observed a single time. The ten biggest clones cover 7.2% of the sample. Material: peripheral blood. These receptors originate from an older woman with acute or convalescent COVID-19.

The V gene is TRBV3-1 (or the pseudogene TRBV3-2), the J gene TRBJ1-6; 8 bases line up with TRBD1. Per the germline V gene, CDR1 is LGHDT and CDR2 is YNNKEL (reference sequence). The CDR3 has 15 amino acids. V trimming: 5 bases; J trimming: 10 bases; junction bases outside the gene matches: 10. The CDR3 protein is CASSFLGQGNSPLHF. The CDR3 bases are TGTGCCAGCAGCTTCCTAGGACAGGGTAACTCACCCCTCCACTTT.

Only a few counts were recorded for this clone. Different DNA sequences within this sample yield the same CDR3. The chain joins TRBV2 to TRBJ1-6, with TRBD1 identical over 8 bases. Per the germline V gene, CDR1 is SNHLY and CDR2 is FYNNEI. The CDR3 extends over 13 amino acids. J was trimmed by 7 bases and V by 6 bases; bases with no gene match: 2. In DNA, the CDR3 is TGTGCCAGCAGAACAGGGGGAAATTCACCCCTCCACTTT. This sequence encodes CASRTGGNSPLHF.

The chain links TRBV30 to TRBJ2-2; tentative D call: TRBD1 (7 bases). Trimming took off 4 bases at V and 7 bases at J, with 25 bases between the two ends. Germline values: CDR1 GTSNPN, CDR2 SVGIG (reference sequence). This CDR3 has 17 amino acids. This chain's CDR3 is CAWTRQGGGSLGGELFF. The CDR3 DNA reads TGTGCCTGGACTCGACAGGGTGGGGGGTCACTCGGCGGGGAGCTGTTTTTT.

This clone was observed a single time. The rearrangement links TRBV19 to TRBJ1-1, with TRBD1 as a possible D gene (5 bases). V was trimmed by 7 bases and J by 2 bases, leaving 11 bases between them. In germline, CDR1 is LNHDA, CDR2 SQIVND (reference sequence). The CDR3 contains 13 residues. The CDR3 bases are TGTGCCAGTACGGGGGAAGGTAACACTGAAGCTTTCTTT. Protein product: CASTGEGNTEAFF.

The chain combines TRBV20-1 with TRBJ2-1; 9 bases align to TRBD2. Germline V gene lookup returns CDR1 DFQATT and CDR2 SNEGSKA (reference sequence). J gave up 3 bases and V 3 bases, and 12 bases lay outside the gene matches. This CDR3 region has 17 residues. The CDR3 loop reads CSASRSVRGGLYNEQFF. CDR3 DNA: TGCAGTGCTAGTAGGTCCGTGCGGGGGGGCCTCTACAATGAGCAGTTCTTC.

This chain uses TRBV12-5 with TRBJ1-3; tentative D call: TRBD1 (5 bases). Germline CDR1 is LGHNT and CDR2 is FRNRAP. V gave up 2 bases and J gave up 4 bases, with 9 bases separating them. This CDR3 region has 14 residues. CDR3 in amino acids: CASGLRQGGNTIYF. In DNA, the CDR3 is TGTGCTAGTGGTTTGAGGCAGGGCGGAAACACCATATATTTT.

The chain recombines TRBV15 with TRBJ2-3, with TRBD1 identical over 8 bases. CDR1 is LNHNV, CDR2 YYDKDF, per germline (reference sequence). There are 16 residues in the CDR3. V trimming: 0 bases; J trimming: 2 bases; junction bases outside the gene matches: 4. The chain's CDR3 is CATSRDQGATTDTQYF. For the CDR3, the DNA is TGTGCCACCAGCAGAGATCAGGGGGCGACCACAGATACGCAGTATTTT.

This chain joins TRBV3-1 (or the pseudogene TRBV3-2) and TRBJ2-3; the D gene is possibly TRBD2 (5 bases). The germline CDR1 and CDR2 sequences are LGHDT and YNNKEL (reference sequence). The CDR3 runs 15 residues. Deletions cut 1 base from V and 4 bases from J, with 12 bases between. The CDR3 DNA follows: TGTGCCAGCAGCCAAGCTCAGCGGTGGTCAGATACGCAGTATTTT. It specifies CASSQAQRWSDTQYF.

The chain has TRBV27 and TRBJ1-1; D is ambiguous. Between the trimmed V and J ends, which lost 3 bases and 1 base, there was a span of 9 bases. Germline values: CDR1 MNHEY, CDR2 SMNVEV (reference sequence). The CDR3 sequence is 14 residues long. CDR3 residues: CASSLSGWNTEAFF. CDR3 nucleotide sequence: TGTGCCAGCAGTTTGTCGGGGTGGAACACTGAAGCTTTCTTT.

In its sample, this clone was seen a few times. J is TRBJ2-1 and V is TRBV24-1; a possible D gene is TRBD2 (5 bases). V was cut by 1 base and J by 7 bases, with 10 bases left in between. Germline lookup yields CDR1 KGHDR and CDR2 SFDVKD. The CDR3 is made up of 14 amino acids. As DNA, the CDR3 is TGTGCCACCAGTGATTTTATTCCGGGGAATGAGCAGTTCTTC. Its translation is CATSDFIPGNEQFF.

This clone came up once. This chain links TRBV2 with TRBJ1-4, with 7 bases matching TRBD1. Germline CDR1 SNHLY, CDR2 FYNNEI. V gave up 4 bases and J gave up 4 bases; unmatched junction bases: 6. This CDR3 region has 15 residues. This CDR3 is CASSASGQLNEKLFF. The CDR3 DNA reads TGTGCCAGCAGTGCCTCGGGACAGCTTAATGAAAAACTGTTTTTT.

The genes are TRBV6-5 and TRBJ2-1, with 8 bases identical to TRBD1. Per germline, CDR1 MNHEY and CDR2 SVGAGI. The V segment lost 0 bases and the J segment 5 bases; nucleotides outside the gene matches: 0. The CDR3 contains 14 residues. The CDR3 is CASSYSTGDNEQFF. The DNA for the CDR3 is TGTGCCAGCAGTTACTCGACAGGGGACAATGAGCAGTTCTTC.

The genes are TRBV9 and TRBJ2-7; 11 bases agree with TRBD1. V lost 0 bases, J lost 2 bases, and 1 base stayed unmatched. Per germline, CDR1 SGDLS and CDR2 YYNGEE. The CDR3 has 15 amino acids. This CDR3 reads CASSVEGQGAYEQYF. The CDR3 DNA is TGTGCCAGCAGCGTAGAGGGACAGGGGGCCTACGAGCAGTACTTC.

The chain combines TRBV18 with TRBJ1-4, with 8 bases matching TRBD1. Trimming took 3 bases from V and 6 from J; bases not matched to a gene: 6. Germline V lookup: CDR1 KGHSH, CDR2 LQKENI. The CDR3 covers 15 residues. The CDR3 DNA is TGTGCCAGCTCACCTGGACAGGGTATTTATGAAAAACTGTTTTTT. It is translated as CASSPGQGIYEKLFF.

The chain has TRBV5-4 and TRBJ1-2; perhaps TRBD1 as D (6 bases). With 4 bases removed from V and 4 bases from J, the gap between germline ends came to 17 bases. CDR1 is SGHNT, CDR2 YYREEE, per germline (reference sequence). There are 15 residues in the CDR3. CDR3 DNA: TGTGCCAGCAGCCTGGATGGACAGTTCCTCTATGGCTACACCTTC. Translation: CASSLDGQFLYGYTF.

This chain links TRBV4-1 with TRBJ2-5, with D perhaps matching TRBD1 (6 bases). The germline V gene encodes CDR1 MGHRA and CDR2 YSYEKL. The germline V and J ends were trimmed by 4 bases and 5 bases, with 17 bases remaining between them. The CDR3 extends over 15 amino acids. DNA of the CDR3: TGCGCCAGCAGCCGTGAGGGGGACACGGGGGAGACCCAGTACTTC. Translation: CASSREGDTGETQYF.

The chain carries TRBV9 and TRBJ2-3; 8 bases match TRBD2. Germline CDR1 and CDR2: SGDLS and YYNGEE. J was trimmed by 7 bases and V by 4 bases; bases with no gene match: 14. This CDR3 contains 16 residues. CDR3 DNA: TGTGCCAGCAGCCCCGACAGCGGGGGAGGCCTTAATACGCAGTATTTT. This translates into CASSPDSGGGLNTQYF.

This chain links TRBV9 with TRBJ2-3, with 7 bases matching TRBD1. The trim removed 6 bases at V and 5 bases at J, leaving 12 bases unmatched. This CDR3 has 15 residues. Germline lookup yields CDR1 SGDLS and CDR2 YYNGEE. CDR3 DNA: TGTGCCAGCACCAGCTCGAAGGGGGCAGGAGATACGCAGTATTTT. It yields the protein CASTSSKGAGDTQYF.

This chain links TRBV2 with TRBJ2-7; possible D gene TRBD1, 5 bases. Between the trimmed V and J ends, which lost 6 bases and 6 bases, there was a span of 12 bases. In germline, CDR1 is SNHLY, CDR2 FYNNEI. The CDR3 loop spans 12 amino acids. DNA for the CDR3: TGTGCCAGCAGCAACGACAGACGCGAGCAGTACTTC. It is translated as CASSNDRREQYF.

V gene TRBV6-5 combines with J gene TRBJ1-1; 10 bases agree with TRBD1. The V gene's germline CDR1 is MNHEY and CDR2 SVGAGI. The trim removed 6 bases at V and 1 base at J, leaving 2 bases unmatched. The CDR3 length is 14 residues. The chain's CDR3 is CASRGTGENTEAFF. In DNA, the CDR3 is TGTGCCAGCAGGGGGACAGGGGAGAACACTGAAGCTTTCTTT.

The rearrangement uses TRBV21-1 and TRBJ2-1; the D segment call TRBD1 is taken from the table without a DNA check. TRBV21-1 corresponds to a pseudogene. The CDR3 spans 19 residues. The CDR3 bases are TGTGCCAGCATAACTAGAGGGGGTAGTGTCGGCGTCTCCTACAATGAGCAGTTCTTC. Encoded protein: CASITRGGSVGVSYNEQFF.

This chain uses TRBV5-6 with TRBJ2-4; the D is unclear. V was shortened by 3 bases and J by 5 bases, with 12 bases between the two germline ends. Germline CDR1 is SGHDT and CDR2 is YYEEEE. The CDR3 spans 14 residues. The CDR3: CASSWWSGQNIQYF. Here the CDR3 DNA reads TGTGCCAGCAGCTGGTGGAGTGGTCAAAACATTCAGTACTTC.

V is TRBV6-5 and J is TRBJ1-6; D gene unclear. The germline gives CDR1 MNHEY, CDR2 SVGAGI. V lost 7 bases to trimming and J lost 3 bases, with 10 bases between them. CDR3 size: 14 residues. The CDR3 DNA reads as TGTGCCAGCAAGAGGGAGGGCTATAATTCACCCCTCCACTTT. It is translated as CASKREGYNSPLHF.

This clone was detected only a few times. The CDR3, as DNA: TGTGCCAGCAGTGAATCGGGGACAGAAAACATTCAGTACTTC. This codes for CASSESGTENIQYF. This rearrangement joins TRBV25-1 to TRBJ2-4, with TRBD1 matching over 7 bases. Germline V lookup: CDR1 MGHDK, CDR2 SYGVNS. The CDR3 spans 14 residues. V lost 1 base and J lost 5; bases outside the gene matches: 2.

This clone was recorded only once. The chain combines TRBV7-3 with TRBJ2-3; possibly TRBD2 for D (5 bases). CDR1 is SGHTA and CDR2 is FQGTGA in the germline V gene. CDR3 length: 14 amino acids. Trimming shortened V by 5 bases and J by 2 bases, and 11 bases separated the two germline ends. Here the CDR3 reads CASSPGLLTDTQYF. CDR3 coding DNA: TGTGCCAGCAGCCCAGGACTGCTCACAGATACGCAGTATTTT.

The gene calls are TRBV19 and TRBJ1-6; D gene uncertain. The length of the CDR3 is 13 residues. The germline V gene encodes CDR1 LNHDA and CDR2 SQIVND (reference sequence). Trimming shortened V by 6 bases and J by 7 bases, and 10 bases separated the two germline ends. CDR3 sequence reads: CASSDTANSPLHF. In nucleotides, the CDR3 is TGTGCCAGTAGCGACACGGCGAATTCACCCCTCCACTTT. Full variable domain (remainder filled in from reference TRBV19 and TRBJ1-6): DGGITQSPKYLFRKEGQNVTLSCEQNLNHDAMYWYRQDPGQGLRLIYYSQIVNDFQKGDIAEGYSVSREKKESFPLTVTSAQKNPTAFYLCASSDTANSPLHFGNGTRLTVT.

The genes are TRBV28 and TRBJ1-5; tentative D call: TRBD1 (5 bases). V dropped 4 bases and J dropped 5 bases, with 15 bases sitting between them. The CDR3 is 15 residues long. Per germline, CDR1 MDHEN and CDR2 SYDVKM. CDR3 coding DNA: TGTGCCAGCAGTTGGGGCCGACTCCTCCATCAGCCCCAGCATTTT. This gives the protein CASSWGRLLHQPQHF.

The genes are TRBV7-2 and TRBJ2-7; 11 bases fit TRBD1. The CDR3 consists of 16 residues. The germline CDR1 and CDR2 sequences are SGHTA and FQGNSA. With 5 bases clipped from V and 5 bases from J, the junction kept 11 bases outside the gene matches. Written as DNA, the CDR3 is TGTGCCAGCAGCGATCGGACAGGGGGCTTGTTGGACGAGCAGTACGTC. Its translation: CASSDRTGGLLDEQYV.